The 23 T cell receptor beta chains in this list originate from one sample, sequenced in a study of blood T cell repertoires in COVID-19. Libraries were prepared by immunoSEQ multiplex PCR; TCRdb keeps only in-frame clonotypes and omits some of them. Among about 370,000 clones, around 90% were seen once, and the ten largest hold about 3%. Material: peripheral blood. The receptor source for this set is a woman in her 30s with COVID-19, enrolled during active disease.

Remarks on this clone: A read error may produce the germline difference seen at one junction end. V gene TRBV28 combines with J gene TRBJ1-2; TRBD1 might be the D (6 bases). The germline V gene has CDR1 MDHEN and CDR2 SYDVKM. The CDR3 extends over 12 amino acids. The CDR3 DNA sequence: TGTGCCAGCAGTTTATTGGGGGTACAGGGAGCCTTC. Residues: CASSLLGVQGAF.

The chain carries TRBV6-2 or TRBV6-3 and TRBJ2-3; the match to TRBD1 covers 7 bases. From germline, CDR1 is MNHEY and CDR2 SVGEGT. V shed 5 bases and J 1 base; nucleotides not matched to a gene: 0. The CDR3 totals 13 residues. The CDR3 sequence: CASSGQGTDTQYF. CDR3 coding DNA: TGTGCCAGCAGTGGACAGGGCACAGATACGCAGTATTTT.

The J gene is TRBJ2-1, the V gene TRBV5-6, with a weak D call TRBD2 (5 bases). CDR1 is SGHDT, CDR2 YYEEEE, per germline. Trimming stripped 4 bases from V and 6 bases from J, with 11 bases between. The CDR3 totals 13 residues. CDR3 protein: CASSPVAGNEQFF. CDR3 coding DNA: TGTGCCAGCAGCCCGGTTGCGGGCAATGAGCAGTTCTTC.

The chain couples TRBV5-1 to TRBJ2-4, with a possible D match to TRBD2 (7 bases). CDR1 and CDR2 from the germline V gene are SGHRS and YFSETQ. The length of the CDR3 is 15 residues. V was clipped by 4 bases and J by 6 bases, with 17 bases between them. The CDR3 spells CASSPSLGGVNIQYF. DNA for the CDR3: TGCGCCAGCAGCCCGTCCTTAGGGGGGGTAAACATTCAGTACTTC. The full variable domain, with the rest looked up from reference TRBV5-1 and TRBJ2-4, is KAGVTQTPRYLIKTRGQQVTLSCSPISGHRSVSWYQQTPGQGLQFLFEYFSETQRNKGNFPGRFSGRQFSNSRSEMNVSTLELGDSALYLCASSPSLGGVNIQYFGAGTRLSVL.

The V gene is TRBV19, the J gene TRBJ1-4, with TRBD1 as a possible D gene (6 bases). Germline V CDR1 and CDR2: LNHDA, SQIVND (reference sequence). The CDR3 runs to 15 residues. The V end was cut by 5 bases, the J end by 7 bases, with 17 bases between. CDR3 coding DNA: TGTGCCAGTAGTTCATACAGGGCTGATGGTGAAAAACTGTTTTTT. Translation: CASSSYRADGEKLFF.

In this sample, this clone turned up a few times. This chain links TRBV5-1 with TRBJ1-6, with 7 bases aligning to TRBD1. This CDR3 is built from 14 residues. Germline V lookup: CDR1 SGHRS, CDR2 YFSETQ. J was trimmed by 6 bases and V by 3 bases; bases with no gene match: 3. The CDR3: CASSSGTANSPLHF. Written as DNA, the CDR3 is TGCGCCAGCAGCTCCGGGACAGCTAATTCACCCCTCCACTTT.

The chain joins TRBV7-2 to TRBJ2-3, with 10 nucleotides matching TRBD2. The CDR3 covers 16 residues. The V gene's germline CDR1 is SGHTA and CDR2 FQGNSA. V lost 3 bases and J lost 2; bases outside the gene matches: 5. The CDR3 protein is CASSFQRGGYTDTQYF. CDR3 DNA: TGTGCCAGCAGCTTTCAGCGGGGGGGCTACACAGATACGCAGTATTTT.

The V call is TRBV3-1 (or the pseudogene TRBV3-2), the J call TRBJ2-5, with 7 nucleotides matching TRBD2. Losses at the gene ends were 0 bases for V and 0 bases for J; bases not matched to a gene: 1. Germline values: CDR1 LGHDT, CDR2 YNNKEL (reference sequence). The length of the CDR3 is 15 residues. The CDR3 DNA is TGTGCCAGCAGCCAAGAGGGGGGGAACCAAGAGACCCAGTACTTC. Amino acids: CASSQEGGNQETQYF.

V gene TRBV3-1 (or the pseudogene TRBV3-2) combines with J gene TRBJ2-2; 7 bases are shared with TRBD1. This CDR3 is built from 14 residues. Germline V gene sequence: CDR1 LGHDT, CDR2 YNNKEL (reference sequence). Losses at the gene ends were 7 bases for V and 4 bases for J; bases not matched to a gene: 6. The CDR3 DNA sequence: TGTGCCAGCACCTGGACAGGACTCACCGGGGAGCTGTTTTTT. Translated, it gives CASTWTGLTGELFF.

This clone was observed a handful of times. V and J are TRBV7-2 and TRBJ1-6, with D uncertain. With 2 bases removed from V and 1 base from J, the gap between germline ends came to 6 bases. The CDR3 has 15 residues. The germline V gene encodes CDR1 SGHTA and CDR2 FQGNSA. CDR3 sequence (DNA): TGTGCCAGCAGCTTAAGAGAATCCTATAATTCACCCCTCCACTTT. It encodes CASSLRESYNSPLHF.

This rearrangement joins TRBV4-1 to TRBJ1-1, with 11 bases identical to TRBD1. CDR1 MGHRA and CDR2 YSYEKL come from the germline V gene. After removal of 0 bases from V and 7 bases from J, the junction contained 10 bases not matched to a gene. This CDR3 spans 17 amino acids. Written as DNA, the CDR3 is TGCGCCAGCAGCCAAGACCGGGACAGGGGGTTTTTTTATGAAGCTTTCTTT. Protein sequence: CASSQDRDRGFFYEAFF.

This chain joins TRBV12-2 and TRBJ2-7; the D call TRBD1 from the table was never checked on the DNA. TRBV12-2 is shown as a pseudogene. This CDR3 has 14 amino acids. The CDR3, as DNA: TGTGCAAGTCGTGACAGGGGACACTCCTACGAGCAGTACGTC. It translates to CASRDRGHSYEQYV.

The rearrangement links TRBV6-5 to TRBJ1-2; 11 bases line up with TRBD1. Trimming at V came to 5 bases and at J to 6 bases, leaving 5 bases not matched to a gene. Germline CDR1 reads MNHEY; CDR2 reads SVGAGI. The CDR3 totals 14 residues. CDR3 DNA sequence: TGTGCCAGCAGTAGGACAGGGGGCTTAGATGGCTACACCTTC. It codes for CASSRTGGLDGYTF.

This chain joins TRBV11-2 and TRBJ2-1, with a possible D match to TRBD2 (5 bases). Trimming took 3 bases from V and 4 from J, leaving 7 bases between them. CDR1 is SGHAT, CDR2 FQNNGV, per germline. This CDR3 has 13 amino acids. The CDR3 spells CASSLGGYNEQFF. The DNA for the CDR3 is TGTGCCAGCAGCTTGGGCGGGTACAATGAGCAGTTCTTC.

CDR3 protein: CASSPETSGGSYNEQFF. The CDR3 DNA is TGTGCCAGCAGTCCGGAGACTAGCGGGGGTTCCTACAATGAGCAGTTCTTC. The chain combines TRBV6-6 with TRBJ2-1; 12 bases line up with TRBD2. Per germline, CDR1 MNHNY and CDR2 SVGAGI (reference sequence). CDR3 length equals 17 residues. V dropped 5 bases and J dropped 1; count of bases not matched to a gene: 6.

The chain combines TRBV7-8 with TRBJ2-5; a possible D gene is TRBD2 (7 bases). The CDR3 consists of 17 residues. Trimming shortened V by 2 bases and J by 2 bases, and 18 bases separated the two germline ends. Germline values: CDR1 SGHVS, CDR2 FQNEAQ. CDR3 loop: CASSLRRGGGTQETQYF. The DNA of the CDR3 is TGTGCCAGCAGCTTACGGAGGGGGGGCGGTACACAAGAGACCCAGTACTTC.

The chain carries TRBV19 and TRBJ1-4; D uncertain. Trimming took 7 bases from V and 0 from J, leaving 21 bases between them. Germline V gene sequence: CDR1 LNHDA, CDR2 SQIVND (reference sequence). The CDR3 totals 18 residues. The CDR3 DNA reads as TGTGCCAGTAACCGAGGGTGGACTACCGATGCAACTAATGAAAAACTGTTTTTT. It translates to CASNRGWTTDATNEKLFF.

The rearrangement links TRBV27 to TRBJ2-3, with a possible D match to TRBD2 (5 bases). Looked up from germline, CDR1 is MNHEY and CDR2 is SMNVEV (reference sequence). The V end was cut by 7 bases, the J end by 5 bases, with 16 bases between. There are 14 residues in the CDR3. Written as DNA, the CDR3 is TGTGCCAGCACCCCGAGTGAGGGAGTAGATACGCAGTATTTT. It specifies CASTPSEGVDTQYF.

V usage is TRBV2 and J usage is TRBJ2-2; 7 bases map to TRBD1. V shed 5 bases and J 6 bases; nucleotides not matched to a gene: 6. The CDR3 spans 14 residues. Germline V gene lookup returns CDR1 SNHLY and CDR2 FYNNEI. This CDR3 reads CASSPRTGPGELFF. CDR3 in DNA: TGTGCCAGCAGTCCTCGGACAGGCCCCGGGGAGCTGTTTTTT. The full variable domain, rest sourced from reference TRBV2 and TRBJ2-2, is EPEVTQTPSHQVTQMGQEVILRCVPISNHLYFYWYRQILGQKVEFLVSFYNNEISEKSEIFDDQFSVERPDGSNFTLKIRSTKLEDSAMYFCASSPRTGPGELFFGEGSRLTVL.

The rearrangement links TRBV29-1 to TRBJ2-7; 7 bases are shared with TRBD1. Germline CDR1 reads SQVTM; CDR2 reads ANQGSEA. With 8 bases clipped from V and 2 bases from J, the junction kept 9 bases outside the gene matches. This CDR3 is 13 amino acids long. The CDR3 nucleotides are TGCAGCTTTGCCGGGACAGAAGCCTACGAGCAGTACTTC. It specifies CSFAGTEAYEQYF.

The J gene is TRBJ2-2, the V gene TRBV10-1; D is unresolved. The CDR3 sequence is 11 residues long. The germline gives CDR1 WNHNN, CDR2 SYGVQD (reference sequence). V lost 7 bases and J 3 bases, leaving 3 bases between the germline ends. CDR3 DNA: TGCGCCAGCACCGACACCGGGGAGCTGTTTTTT. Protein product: CASTDTGELFF.

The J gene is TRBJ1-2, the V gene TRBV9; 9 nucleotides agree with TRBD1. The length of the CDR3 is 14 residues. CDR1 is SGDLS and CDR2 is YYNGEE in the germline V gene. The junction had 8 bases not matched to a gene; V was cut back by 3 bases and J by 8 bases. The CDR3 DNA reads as TGTGCCAGCAGCGCCGTGGGACAGGGAGACGGCTACACCTTC. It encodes CASSAVGQGDGYTF.

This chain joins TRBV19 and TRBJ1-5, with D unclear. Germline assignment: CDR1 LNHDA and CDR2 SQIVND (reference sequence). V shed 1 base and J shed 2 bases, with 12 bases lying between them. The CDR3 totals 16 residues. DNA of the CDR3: TGTGCCAGTAGTATAGGCCGGGGTAGGGGCAATCAGCCCCAGCATTTT. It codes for CASSIGRGRGNQPQHF.